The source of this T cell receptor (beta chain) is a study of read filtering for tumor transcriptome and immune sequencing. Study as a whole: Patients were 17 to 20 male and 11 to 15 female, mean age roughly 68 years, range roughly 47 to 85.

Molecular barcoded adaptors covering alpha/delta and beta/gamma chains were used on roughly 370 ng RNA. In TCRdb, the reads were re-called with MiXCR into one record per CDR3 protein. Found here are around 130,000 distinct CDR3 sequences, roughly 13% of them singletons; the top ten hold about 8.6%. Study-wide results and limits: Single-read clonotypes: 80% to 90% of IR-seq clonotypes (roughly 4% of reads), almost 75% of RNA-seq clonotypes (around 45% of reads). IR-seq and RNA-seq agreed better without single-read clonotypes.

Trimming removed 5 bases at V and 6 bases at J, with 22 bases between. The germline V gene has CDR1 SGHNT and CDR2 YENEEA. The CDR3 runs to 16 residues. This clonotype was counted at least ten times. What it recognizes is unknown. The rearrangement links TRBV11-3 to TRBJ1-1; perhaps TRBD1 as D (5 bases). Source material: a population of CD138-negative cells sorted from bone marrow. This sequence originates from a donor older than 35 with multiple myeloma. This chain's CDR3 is CASSKGRGDRLPEAFF. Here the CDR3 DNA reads TGTGCCAGCAGCAAAGGGCGGGGGGATAGGTTACCTGAAGCTTTCTTT.